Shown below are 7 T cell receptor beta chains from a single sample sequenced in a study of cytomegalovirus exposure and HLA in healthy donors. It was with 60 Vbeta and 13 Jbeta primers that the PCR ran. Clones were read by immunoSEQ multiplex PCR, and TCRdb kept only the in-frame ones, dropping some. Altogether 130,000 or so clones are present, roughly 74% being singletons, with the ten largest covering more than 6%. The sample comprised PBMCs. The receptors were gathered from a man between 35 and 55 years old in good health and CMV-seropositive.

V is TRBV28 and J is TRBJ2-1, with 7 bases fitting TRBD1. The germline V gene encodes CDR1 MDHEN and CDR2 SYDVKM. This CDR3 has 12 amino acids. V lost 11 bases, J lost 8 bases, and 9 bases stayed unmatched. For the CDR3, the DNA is TGTGCCTCCCAAGGGGGCTCGGATGAGCAGTTCTTC. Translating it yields CASQGGSDEQFF.

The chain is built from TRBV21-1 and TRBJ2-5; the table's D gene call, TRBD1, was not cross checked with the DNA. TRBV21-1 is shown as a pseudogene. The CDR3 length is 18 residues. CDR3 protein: CASSNSDRDRDSQETQYF. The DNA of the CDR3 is TGTGCCAGCAGCAACTCAGACCGGGACAGGGATTCACAAGAGACCCAGTACTTC.

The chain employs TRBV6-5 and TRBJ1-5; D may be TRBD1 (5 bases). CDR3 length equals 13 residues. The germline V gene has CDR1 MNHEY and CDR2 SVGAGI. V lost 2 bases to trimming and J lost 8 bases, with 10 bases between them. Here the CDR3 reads CASSYTQGEPQHF. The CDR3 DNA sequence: TGTGCCAGCAGTTACACTCAGGGTGAGCCCCAGCATTTT.

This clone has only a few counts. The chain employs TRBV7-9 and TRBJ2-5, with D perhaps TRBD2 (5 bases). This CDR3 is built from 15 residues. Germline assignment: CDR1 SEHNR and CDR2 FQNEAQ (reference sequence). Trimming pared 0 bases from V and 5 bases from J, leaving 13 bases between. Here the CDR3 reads CASSLAGEGTETQYF. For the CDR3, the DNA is TGTGCCAGCAGCTTAGCGGGTGAGGGCACGGAGACCCAGTACTTC.

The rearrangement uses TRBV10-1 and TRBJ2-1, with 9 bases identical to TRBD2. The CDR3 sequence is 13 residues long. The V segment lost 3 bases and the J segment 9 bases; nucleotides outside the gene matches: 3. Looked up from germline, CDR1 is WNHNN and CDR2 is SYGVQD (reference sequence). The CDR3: CASSERAGGEQFF. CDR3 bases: TGCGCCAGCAGTGAACGAGCGGGAGGTGAGCAGTTCTTC.

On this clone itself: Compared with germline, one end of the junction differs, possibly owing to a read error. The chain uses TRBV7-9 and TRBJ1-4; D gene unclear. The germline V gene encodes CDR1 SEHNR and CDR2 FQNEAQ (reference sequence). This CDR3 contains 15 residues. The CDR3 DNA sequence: TGTTCCAGCAGCTTAGACGGGGCAACTAATGAAAAACTGTTTTTT. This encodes CSSSLDGATNEKLFF.

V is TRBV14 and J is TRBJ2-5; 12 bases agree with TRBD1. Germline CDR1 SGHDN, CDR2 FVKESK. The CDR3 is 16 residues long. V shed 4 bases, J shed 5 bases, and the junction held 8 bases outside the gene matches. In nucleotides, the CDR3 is TGTGCCAGCAGCCTCCGCCGGGACAGGGGGCGGGAGACCCAGTACTTC. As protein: CASSLRRDRGRETQYF.